This T cell receptor (beta chain) was documented in a study of cytomegalovirus exposure and HLA in healthy donors. Findings and limits, study-wide: Data from an earlier analysis indicated that most TCR beta V segments were productive either about 90% or about 30% of the time. In a later analysis, several top co-occurrence clusters appeared linked to parvovirus B19, influenza, CMV and Epstein-Barr virus.

J was trimmed by 10 bases and V by 2 bases; bases with no gene match: 14. Germline V lookup: CDR1 SGHTA, CDR2 FQGNSA. The CDR3 runs to 16 residues. To note about this clone: The target antigen is unknown.

The PCR was carried out with 60 Vbeta primers and 13 Jbeta primers. Libraries were prepared by immunoSEQ multiplex PCR; TCRdb keeps only in-frame clonotypes and omits some of them. There are around 150,000 clones in the sample; 84% occur only once, and around 6% lies in the top ten. The origin of this receptor is a man aged 50 to 60 in good health and CMV-seropositive. The sample was PBMCs. The J gene is TRBJ2-1, the V gene TRBV7-2; 7 bases map to TRBD1. This chain's CDR3 is CASSLHEIRVQGEQFF. The DNA for the CDR3 is TGTGCCAGCAGCTTACACGAGATTAGGGTACAGGGGGAGCAGTTCTTC.